This T cell receptor beta chain was profiled in a study of control samples from healthy donors and cancer patients. CDR1 is MNHEY, CDR2 SVGAGI, per germline. With 7 bases removed from V and 4 bases from J, the gap between germline ends came to 16 bases. The CDR3 is 14 residues long. Sequencing used immunoSEQ multiplex PCR; TCRdb keeps in-frame clones, though not all of them. This repertoire shows tens of thousands of clones, 80% to 95% found once; its top ten account for roughly 1.3%. Sequences were obtained from PBMCs. This clonotype originated in a woman aged 40 to 50 with lung cancer. This rearrangement joins TRBV6-5 to TRBJ1-1, with a weak D call TRBD1 (6 bases). In nucleotides, the CDR3 is TGTGCCAGCATTCGGACAGAAAGGGTCACTGAAGCTTTCTTT. Translation gives CASIRTERVTEAFF.